The 25 T cell receptor beta chains in this list originate from one sample, sequenced in a study of control samples from healthy donors and cancer patients. TCRdb's copy holds only in-frame clones and misses some; the assay was immunoSEQ multiplex PCR. Of 100,000 to 150,000 clones listed, about 88% are singletons. Sequencing was carried out using blood. Receptor source: a man aged 45-60 years in good health.

The gene calls are TRBV3-1 (or the pseudogene TRBV3-2) and TRBJ1-6, with 7 positions matching TRBD1. The J segment lost 7 bases and the V segment lost 0 bases, leaving 6 bases of the junction unmatched. Looked up from germline, CDR1 is LGHDT and CDR2 is YNNKEL (reference sequence). The CDR3 is 16 amino acids. Here the CDR3 DNA reads TGTGCCAGCAGCCAAGAGGGGGGGACAGTGAATTCACCCCTCCACTTT. Its translation: CASSQEGGTVNSPLHF.

The chain employs TRBV5-1 and TRBJ1-1; D is ambiguous. The CDR3 loop spans 15 amino acids. V gave up 7 bases and J gave up 0 bases, with 16 bases separating them. Germline V CDR1 and CDR2: SGHRS, YFSETQ. The CDR3 sequence: CASRRTVSLNTEAFF. In nucleotides, the CDR3 is TGCGCCAGCCGCCGTACAGTATCCCTGAACACTGAAGCTTTCTTT.

The chain carries TRBV19 and TRBJ2-1; 7 bases match TRBD2. J was trimmed by 0 bases and V by 3 bases; bases with no gene match: 2. Germline assignment: CDR1 LNHDA and CDR2 SQIVND (reference sequence). The CDR3 spans 15 residues. Here the CDR3 reads CASSMGGSSYNEQFF. CDR3 sequence (DNA): TGTGCCAGTAGTATGGGGGGGAGCTCCTACAATGAGCAGTTCTTC.

The rearrangement joins TRBV3-1 (or the pseudogene TRBV3-2) to TRBJ2-5, with D maybe TRBD2 (6 bases). This CDR3 comprises 15 residues. The V gene lost 3 bases and the J gene lost 1 base, with 12 bases spanning the gap. Germline V lookup: CDR1 LGHDT, CDR2 YNNKEL (reference sequence). CDR3: CASSHPGLGQETQYF. Here the CDR3 DNA reads TGTGCCAGCAGCCATCCGGGACTGGGCCAAGAGACCCAGTACTTC.

The genes are TRBV24-1 and TRBJ2-1; no clear D gene. Trimming took 4 bases from V and 7 from J, leaving 4 bases between them. The CDR3 is 11 amino acids. Germline assignment: CDR1 KGHDR and CDR2 SFDVKD. The CDR3 bases are TGTGCCACCAGTGAGTGGAATGAGCAGTTCTTC. It specifies CATSEWNEQFF.

The chain employs TRBV7-8 and TRBJ1-6; the D gene is possibly TRBD1 (6 bases). This CDR3 is built from 14 residues. Between the trimmed V and J ends, which lost 5 bases and 10 bases, there was a span of 15 bases. CDR1 is SGHVS, CDR2 FQNEAQ, per germline. The CDR3 loop reads CASSRRTVESPLHF. The CDR3 nucleotides are TGTGCCAGCAGCCGGAGGACAGTGGAATCACCCCTCCACTTT.

The rearrangement uses TRBV9 and TRBJ2-5, with TRBD1 matching 11 bases. The germline gives CDR1 SGDLS, CDR2 YYNGEE. The V gene end was trimmed by 3 bases and the J gene end by 5 bases; junction bases not matched to a gene: 9. The CDR3 contains 16 residues. The CDR3 reads CASSASSGQGDETQYF. CDR3 in DNA: TGTGCCAGCAGCGCGTCCTCGGGACAGGGGGATGAGACCCAGTACTTC.

This chain links TRBV10-3 with TRBJ1-6, with 12 bases that match TRBD1. The germline V gene has CDR1 ENHRY and CDR2 SYGVKD. The CDR3 contains 14 residues. V shed 11 bases and J 13 bases; nucleotides not matched to a gene: 12. CDR3: CASRGQGAGDPLHF. The DNA of the CDR3 is TGTGCCTCAAGGGGACAGGGGGCCGGTGATCCCCTCCACTTT.

V is TRBV7-8 and J is TRBJ2-1; the D gene could be TRBD1 or TRBD2 (5 bases each). Trimming took off 4 bases at V and 8 bases at J, with 12 bases between the two ends. CDR3 length: 13 residues. The germline gives CDR1 SGHVS, CDR2 FQNEAQ. The DNA for the CDR3 is TGTGCCAGCAGCTCGGGACCAAGGGATGAGCAGTTCTTC. Amino acid sequence: CASSSGPRDEQFF.

In its sample, this clone ranks as medium-sized. The chain uses TRBV30 and TRBJ1-2; TRBD1 agrees at 8 bases. The ends lost 0 bases at V and 8 bases at J; junction bases unmatched: 5. The germline V gene has CDR1 GTSNPN and CDR2 SVGIG (reference sequence). The CDR3 is 13 residues long. The chain's CDR3 is CAWSVGSGGGYTF. CDR3 DNA: TGTGCCTGGAGTGTAGGGTCAGGGGGCGGCTACACCTTC.

V and J are TRBV7-2 and TRBJ2-5; 9 positions match TRBD2. Trimming removed 5 bases from V and 5 bases from J; junction bases left unmatched: 12. This CDR3 has 16 residues. Germline-derived CDR1 and CDR2 are SGHTA and FQGNSA. In DNA form, the CDR3 reads TGTGCCAGCAGCGCCAAGTCTGGCGGGGGGGCGGAGACCCAGTACTTC. Protein: CASSAKSGGGAETQYF.

This chain joins TRBV24-1 and TRBJ1-2, with 8 bases that match TRBD1. Per germline, CDR1 KGHDR and CDR2 SFDVKD. CDR3 length equals 15 residues. The trim removed 4 bases at V and 4 bases at J, leaving 7 bases unmatched. The CDR3: CATSEGRGQGYGYTF. DNA for the CDR3: TGTGCCACCAGTGAAGGAAGAGGACAGGGCTATGGCTACACCTTC.

The chain has TRBV5-4 and TRBJ2-5, with 8 bases matching TRBD2. The junction had 5 bases not matched to a gene; V was cut back by 4 bases and J by 3 bases. The CDR3 extends over 14 amino acids. The germline gives CDR1 SGHNT, CDR2 YYREEE (reference sequence). The CDR3 region has the DNA TGTGCCAGCAGCGAACGACTAGCGAAAGAGACCCAGTACTTC. The encoded protein is CASSERLAKETQYF.

This chain uses TRBV18 with TRBJ1-2, with D hard to call. The CDR3 is 13 residues long. CDR1 and CDR2 from the germline V gene are KGHSH and LQKENI. V lost 3 bases and J 7 bases, leaving 12 bases between the germline ends. CDR3 sequence reads: CASSPPGRTGYTF. The CDR3 region has the DNA TGTGCCAGCTCACCTCCCGGACGGACTGGCTACACCTTC.

This rearrangement joins TRBV12-3 or TRBV12-4 to TRBJ1-2; D is uncertain. V was pared by 3 bases and J by 2 bases, with 4 bases between. The length of the CDR3 is 12 residues. The CDR3 nucleotides read TGTGCCAGCAGTTTGGTGAACTATGGCTACACCTTC. Residues: CASSLVNYGYTF.

J is TRBJ2-1 and V is TRBV11-3; unclear D gene. Trimming left V 4 bases short and J 10 bases short, with 11 bases between. The CDR3 has 12 amino acids. Germline lookup yields CDR1 SGHNT and CDR2 YENEEA. CDR3 bases: TGTGCCAGCAGCTCCCCAGTTTCCGAGCAGTTCTTC. Protein product: CASSSPVSEQFF. Full variable domain (remainder filled in from reference TRBV11-3 and TRBJ2-1): EAGVVQSPRYKIIEKKQPVAFWCNPISGHNTLYWYLQNLGQGPELLIRYENEEAVDDSQLPKDRFSAERLKGVDSTLKIQPAELGDSAVYLCASSSPVSEQFFGPGTRLTVL.

The chain uses TRBV2 and TRBJ1-5; TRBD1 is a possible D gene (5 bases). The CDR3 runs to 15 residues. Between the trimmed V and J ends, which lost 7 bases and 0 bases, there was a span of 13 bases. Germline V CDR1 and CDR2: SNHLY, FYNNEI. CDR3 sequence (DNA): TGTGCCAGCAACGGCGGGGGATATAGCAATCAGCCCCAGCATTTT. It translates to CASNGGGYSNQPQHF.

V is TRBV24-1 and J is TRBJ1-5; the D gene is possibly TRBD1 (5 bases). The CDR3 spans 12 residues. CDR1 and CDR2 from the germline V gene are KGHDR and SFDVKD. Deletions cut 7 bases from V and 7 bases from J, with 10 bases between. In DNA form, the CDR3 reads TGTGCCACCAGCAGGGATGAACAGCCCCAGCATTTT. Protein: CATSRDEQPQHF.

This clone was found once. The rearrangement joins TRBV30 to TRBJ1-1, with 7 bases identical to TRBD1. Germline CDR1 is GTSNPN and CDR2 is SVGIG (reference sequence). J lost 1 base, V lost 1 base, and 3 bases had no gene match. The CDR3 runs 14 residues. The CDR3 DNA follows: TGTGCCTGGAGTGGACAGGGCCGGAACACTGAAGCTTTCTTT. It yields the protein CAWSGQGRNTEAFF.

The chain links TRBV28 to TRBJ2-1, with D tentatively TRBD1 (5 bases). This CDR3 is built from 14 residues. Germline values: CDR1 MDHEN, CDR2 SYDVKM. Trimming left V 3 bases short and J 8 bases short, with 14 bases between. The CDR3 bases are TGTGCCAGCAGTTTTCTCCAGGGTTTCGATGAGCAGTTCTTC. Its protein is CASSFLQGFDEQFF.

The gene calls are TRBV28 and TRBJ1-2; no clear D gene. Trimming shortened V by 3 bases and J by 5 bases, and 19 bases separated the two germline ends. Germline V lookup: CDR1 MDHEN, CDR2 SYDVKM. This CDR3 contains 16 residues. CDR3 nucleotides: TGTGCCAGCAGTTTCTCGGGCAGCCGCGTAGGGTATGGCTACACCTTC. Translation gives CASSFSGSRVGYGYTF.

This chain joins TRBV5-1 and TRBJ1-4; the D is unclear. CDR3 size: 16 residues. V was cut by 4 bases and J by 3 bases, with 16 bases left in between. The V gene's germline CDR1 is SGHRS and CDR2 YFSETQ. The CDR3 reads CASSLDARAANEKLFF. In nucleotides, the CDR3 is TGCGCCAGCAGCCTCGACGCACGAGCGGCTAATGAAAAACTGTTTTTT.

This clone has only one observation. J is TRBJ2-3 and V is TRBV9, with 11 bases that match TRBD2. The J segment lost 4 bases and the V segment lost 3 bases, leaving 7 bases of the junction unmatched. From germline, CDR1 is SGDLS and CDR2 YYNGEE. The CDR3 length is 16 residues. The CDR3 sequence is CASSGLAGGQSDTQYF. The CDR3, as DNA: TGTGCCAGCAGCGGGCTAGCGGGGGGCCAATCAGATACGCAGTATTTT.

This chain joins TRBV16 and TRBJ2-7; D gene unclear. From germline, CDR1 is KGHSY and CDR2 FQNENV. Trimming took off 0 bases at V and 6 bases at J, with 12 bases between the two ends. There are 14 residues in the CDR3. Here the CDR3 DNA reads TGTGCCAGCAGCCAATCGGGAATGCGCTTCGAGCAGTACTTC. It translates to CASSQSGMRFEQYF.

This chain links TRBV5-1 with TRBJ1-2; D gene ambiguous. Looked up from germline, CDR1 is SGHRS and CDR2 is YFSETQ. V was pared by 1 base and J by 1 base, with 11 bases between. The CDR3 runs to 15 residues. Here the CDR3 DNA reads TGCGCCAGCAGCTTGACGGGCCTCAGTAACTATGGCTACACCTTC. Its translation: CASSLTGLSNYGYTF.